This T cell receptor beta chain was recorded in a study of beta chain features in type 1 diabetes. The isolated RNA, all of it, was reverse transcribed, so expressed TCRB transcripts were what got sequenced. Generated by immunoSEQ multiplex PCR, the TCRdb table keeps only in-frame clones and is missing some. The data hold 300,000 to 450,000 clones, with over 9.5% observed a single time. General study results and limits: Within each of all four CD4+ subsets, Type 1 diabetes patients had TCRB CDR3s that were moderately but significantly shorter.

This clone was detected only a few times. Its antigen is not identified. This CDR3 is 15 amino acids long. Per the germline V gene, CDR1 is LNHNV and CDR2 is YYDKDF (reference sequence). V lost 4 bases, J lost 6 bases, and 7 bases stayed unmatched. Sequenced sample: naive CD4+ T cells from blood. The rearrangement joins TRBV15 to TRBJ1-4, with 8 bases aligning to TRBD1. The receptor's source is a woman aged 18-29 years with type 1 diabetes. In DNA form, the CDR3 reads TGTGCCACCAGCAAGAACAGGGGGTCGGATGAAAAACTGTTTTTT. As protein: CATSKNRGSDEKLFF.